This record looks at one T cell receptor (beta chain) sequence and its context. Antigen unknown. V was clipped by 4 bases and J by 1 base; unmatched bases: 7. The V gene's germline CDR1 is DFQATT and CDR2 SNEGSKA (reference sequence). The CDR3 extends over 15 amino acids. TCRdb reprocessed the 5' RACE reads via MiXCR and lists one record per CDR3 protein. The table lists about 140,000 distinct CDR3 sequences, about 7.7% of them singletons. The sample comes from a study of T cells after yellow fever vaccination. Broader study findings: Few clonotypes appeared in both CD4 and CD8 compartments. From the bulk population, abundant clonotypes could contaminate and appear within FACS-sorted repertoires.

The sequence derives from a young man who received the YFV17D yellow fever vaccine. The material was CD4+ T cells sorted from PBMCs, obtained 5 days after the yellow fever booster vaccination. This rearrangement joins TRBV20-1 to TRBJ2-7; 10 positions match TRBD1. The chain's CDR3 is CSAISRDRGSYEQYF. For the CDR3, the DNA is TGCAGTGCTATCTCCCGGGACAGGGGATCCTACGAGCAGTACTTC.